Listed below are T cell receptor beta chains from one sample, sequenced in a study of blood T cell repertoires in COVID-19. Repertoires were generated with immunoSEQ multiplex PCR, while TCRdb's copy carries only in-frame clones and drops some. The table lists around 330,000 clones, approximately 90% of them singletons. Material for sequencing was PBMCs or T cells enriched from blood (not recorded which). The receptors stem from a woman in her late teens or twenties who had recovered from COVID-19. CDR3s include the opening cysteine and the closing phenylalanine or tryptophan. Fields, in order: clone size, V gene, D gene, J gene, CDR3 DNA, CDR3 protein. The D gene is left open where the match is weak. Not every row has a clone size; where given, it reads once, few, many or a size class.

clone size: NA
V gene: TRBV2
D gene: TRBD1
J gene: TRBJ1-1
CDR3 DNA: TGTGCCAGCAGTGCTCAGGGGGTGAACACTGAAGCTTTCTTT
CDR3 protein: CASSAQGVNTEAFF

clone size: NA
V gene: TRBV11-1
D gene: NA
J gene: TRBJ2-7
CDR3 DNA: TGTGCCAGCAGCTTAATTGGGGGCGCAAGCTACGAGCAGTACTTC
CDR3 protein: CASSLIGGASYEQYF

clone size: NA
V gene: TRBV19
D gene: NA
J gene: TRBJ1-5
CDR3 DNA: TGTGCCAGTAGTATGCCCCAGGGCCTTAGCAATCAGCCCCAGCATTTT
CDR3 protein: CASSMPQGLSNQPQHF

clone size: NA
V gene: TRBV6-5
D gene: TRBD2
J gene: TRBJ2-5
CDR3 DNA: TGTGCCAGCACCTGGGGACTAGTAAAAGAGACCCAGTACTTC
CDR3 protein: CASTWGLVKETQYF

clone size: NA
V gene: TRBV28
D gene: NA
J gene: TRBJ1-3
CDR3 DNA: TGTGCCAGCAGTGGGAGGGAACAGCGGACCCCGCGGAACACCATATATTTT
CDR3 protein: CASSGREQRTPRNTIYF

clone size: NA
V gene: TRBV19
D gene: TRBD1
J gene: TRBJ1-6
CDR3 DNA: TGTGCCAGTAGTATAGGTGGCGGGACAGAATTTAATTCACCCCTCCACTTT
CDR3 protein: CASSIGGGTEFNSPLHF

clone size: once
V gene: TRBV5-5
D gene: NA
J gene: TRBJ1-4
CDR3 DNA: TGTGCCAGCAGCTTGGCGGCAGGGAGGGATCGGACTAATGAAAAACTGTTTTTT
CDR3 protein: CASSLAAGRDRTNEKLFF

clone size: NA
V gene: TRBV5-1
D gene: NA
J gene: TRBJ2-3
CDR3 DNA: TGCGCCAGCAGCTTGTCAGCAGGTGACACAGATACGCAGTATTTT
CDR3 protein: CASSLSAGDTDTQYF

clone size: NA
V gene: TRBV2
D gene: NA
J gene: TRBJ1-6
CDR3 DNA: TGTGCCAGCAGTGAGGGGGGTTTGGATTCACCCCTCCACTTT
CDR3 protein: CASSEGGLDSPLHF

clone size: NA
V gene: TRBV6-5
D gene: NA
J gene: TRBJ1-1
CDR3 DNA: TGTGCCAGCAGTTACTCCGGAGGGGATCGAGAAGCTTTCTTT
CDR3 protein: CASSYSGGDREAFF

clone size: NA
V gene: TRBV24-1
D gene: TRBD2
J gene: TRBJ2-1
CDR3 DNA: TGTGCCACCAGTGATTTCATGGCGGGGGGGAACAATGAGCAGTTCTTC
CDR3 protein: CATSDFMAGGNNEQFF

clone size: NA
V gene: TRBV28
D gene: TRBD1
J gene: TRBJ1-5
CDR3 DNA: TGTGCCAGCACGGGACAGATAACCTATCAGCCCCAGCATTTT
CDR3 protein: CASTGQITYQPQHF

clone size: NA
V gene: TRBV28
D gene: NA
J gene: TRBJ1-6
CDR3 DNA: TGTGCCAGCAGGCGGGGGAATAACAGGGTAAATTCACCCCTCCACTTT
CDR3 protein: CASRRGNNRVNSPLHF

clone size: NA
V gene: TRBV28
D gene: NA
J gene: TRBJ2-4
CDR3 DNA: TGTGCCAGCAGGAGCAGCAGAGGTTTTCAGTACTTC
CDR3 protein: CASRSSRGFQYF

clone size: NA
V gene: TRBV3-1/TRBV3-2
D gene: TRBD1
J gene: TRBJ2-2
CDR3 DNA: TGTGCCAGCAGCCGAATCCGGCCGGACAGGGGGGAGACCGGGGAGCTGTTTTTT
CDR3 protein: CASSRIRPDRGETGELFF

clone size: few
V gene: TRBV7-2
D gene: TRBD1
J gene: TRBJ1-4
CDR3 DNA: TGTGCCAGCAGCCGCCCGGGACAGATTAATGAAAAACTGTTTTTT
CDR3 protein: CASSRPGQINEKLFF

clone size: NA
V gene: TRBV18
D gene: TRBD1
J gene: TRBJ2-7
CDR3 DNA: TGTGCCAGCTCACCACCGGACAGGGGCTACGAGCAGTACTTC
CDR3 protein: CASSPPDRGYEQYF

clone size: NA
V gene: TRBV28
D gene: NA
J gene: TRBJ1-1
CDR3 DNA: TGTGCCAGCAGTCGCCACTCGAACACTGAAGCTTTCTTT
CDR3 protein: CASSRHSNTEAFF

clone size: NA
V gene: TRBV11-2
D gene: NA
J gene: TRBJ1-2
CDR3 DNA: TGTGCCAGCAGCTTAGCGGGGTCTAATGGCTACACCTTC
CDR3 protein: CASSLAGSNGYTF

clone size: once
V gene: TRBV28
D gene: TRBD1
J gene: TRBJ1-2
CDR3 DNA: TGTGCCAGCAGTGGACAGGGGGCCTTCTATGGCTACACCTTC
CDR3 protein: CASSGQGAFYGYTF

clone size: NA
V gene: TRBV7-9
D gene: TRBD1
J gene: TRBJ1-1
CDR3 DNA: TGTGCCAGCAGCGCAAGACAGGGATTGAACACTGAAGCTTTCTTT
CDR3 protein: CASSARQGLNTEAFF

clone size: few
V gene: TRBV5-1
D gene: NA
J gene: TRBJ1-1
CDR3 DNA: TGCGCCAGCAGCTCACAGGGGAACACTGAAGCTTTCTTT
CDR3 protein: CASSSQGNTEAFF

clone size: NA
V gene: TRBV4-1
D gene: NA
J gene: TRBJ1-4
CDR3 DNA: TGCGCCAGCAGCCAATCCGGGACAATGAGAGAAAAACTGTTTTTT
CDR3 protein: CASSQSGTMREKLFF